This T cell receptor (beta chain) came from a study of blood T cell repertoires in COVID-19. Study-wide context: The origin of the acute and convalescent COVID-19 samples was the United States, Italy and Spain. PBMCs, B-cell-depleted T cells, or T cells provided the cDNA or gDNA that made up the material.

With 5 bases removed from V and 4 bases from J, the gap between germline ends came to 9 bases. The CDR3 is made up of 13 amino acids. Looked up from germline, CDR1 is LNHDA and CDR2 is SQIVND (reference sequence). Data came from immunoSEQ multiplex PCR; TCRdb stores just in-frame clones and leaves some out. The sample consists of about 94,000 clones, 80% to 85% of them appearing once. The rearrangement uses TRBV19 and TRBJ1-5, with D hard to call. The sequencing input was peripheral blood. This TCR came from a man in his sixties with acute or convalescent COVID-19. The CDR3 spells CASSLGDNQPQHF. DNA for the CDR3: TGTGCCAGTAGTCTAGGCGATAATCAGCCCCAGCATTTT.